These 2 T cell receptor beta chains came from one sample sequenced in a study of cytomegalovirus exposure and HLA in healthy donors listed by TCRdb under 2017. To prepare the library, the immunoSEQ multiplex PCR assay was applied. For the multiplex PCR, a mixture combining 60 forward primers for TCR Vbeta segments and 13 reverse primers for TCR Jbeta segments was used. Entries here come from immuneACCESS through TCRdb and include only in-frame sequences with V and J called. Some clones fail to appear in such tables; in the studies checked, an unresolved V gene covers under half of the shortfall, and the cause of the remainder is unknown. In this sample the table shows over 55,000 clones, around 89% of which occur a single time. The ten largest clonotypes hold about 12% of the sample. Sequencing was performed on PBMCs. All receptors come from a young woman in good health and CMV-seropositive.

V usage is TRBV5-1 and J usage is TRBJ2-5; 7 bases are a match to TRBD2. CDR3 length: 14 amino acids. Trimming took 3 bases from V and 4 from J; bases not matched to a gene: 6. In germline, CDR1 is SGHRS, CDR2 YFSETQ. CDR3 DNA sequence: TGCGCCAGCAGCTCGGCGGGGGTCATAGAGACCCAGTACTTC. It translates to CASSSAGVIETQYF.

The chain combines TRBV28 with TRBJ2-1; TRBD1 matches 10 bases. The CDR3 runs 16 residues. From germline, CDR1 is MDHEN and CDR2 SYDVKM. The J segment lost 1 base and the V segment lost 4 bases, leaving 4 bases of the junction unmatched. The CDR3 loop is CASSSPGQGSYNEQFF. The DNA of the CDR3 is TGTGCCAGCAGTTCCCCGGGACAGGGGTCCTACAATGAGCAGTTCTTC. Combining the CDR3 with reference TRBV28 and TRBJ2-1 gives the whole variable domain DVKVTQSSRYLVKRTGEKVFLECVQDMDHENMFWYRQDPGLGLRLIYFSYDVKMKEKGDIPEGYSVSREKKERFSLILESASTNQTSMYLCASSSPGQGSYNEQFFGPGTRLTVL.